The entry that follows covers one T cell receptor beta chain sequence. The data derive from a study of blood T cell repertoires in COVID-19. Clones were read by immunoSEQ multiplex PCR, and TCRdb kept only the in-frame ones, dropping some. The table shows roughly 100,000 clones, with about nine tenths occurring only once. V lost 5 bases and J 1 base, leaving 14 bases between the germline ends. The CDR3 sequence is 14 residues long. Per germline, CDR1 DFQATT and CDR2 SNEGSKA (reference sequence). The clonotype was recovered from a man aged 50-59 years with acute or convalescent COVID-19. The rearrangement links TRBV20-1 to TRBJ1-1; D may be TRBD1 (6 bases). Sequenced: peripheral blood. DNA of the CDR3: TGCAGTGCTGGTGGACAGAGGCAGAACACTGAAGCTTTCTTT. This codes for CSAGGQRQNTEAFF.